The clone carrying this T cell receptor beta chain was counted between two and nine times. Its antigen is not identified. TCRdb passed the reads through MiXCR, listing each CDR3 protein once. The sample has 50,000 or so distinct CDR3 sequences, approximately 20% seen once. The sample comes from a study of T cell repertoires in cytomegalovirus infection. Study summary: Matching HLA type and CMV infection were both indicated by public TCR beta signatures. Study-wide findings and caveats: HLA-C-restricted, CMV-specific TCR beta clonotypes were dominant ex vivo. CMV carriers having the relevant HLA were flagged by cumulative public TCR beta family frequency.

The sequenced sample consisted of PBMCs, sequenced either directly or after in vitro stimulation (not recorded which). The TCR comes from a human donor in good health (CMV status not recorded). Some clones in this sample may be carry-over from other donors' samples.

Written as DNA, the CDR3 is TGTGCCAGCAGTGCGGTTGGGGCAGGGGAAGCTTTCTTT. Translated, it gives CASSAVGAGEAFF. The rearrangement uses TRBV2 and TRBJ1-1; maybe TRBD1 (5 bases). The CDR3 sequence is 13 residues long. Trimming stripped 4 bases from V and 8 bases from J, with 14 bases between. From germline, CDR1 is SNHLY and CDR2 FYNNEI.